The present TCR beta chain was sequenced within a study of cytomegalovirus exposure and HLA in healthy donors. Both 60 Vbeta primers and 13 Jbeta primers went into the PCR. Data came from immunoSEQ multiplex PCR; TCRdb stores just in-frame clones and leaves some out. The repertoire consists of 130,000 to 150,000 clones, with 50% to 75% occurring once and the leading ten covering 3%. General study points: In vitro experiments confirmed that a few CMV-associated chains were specific for CMV antigens.

Per the germline V gene, CDR1 is SNHLY and CDR2 is FYNNEI. This CDR3 region has 15 residues. V shed 6 bases, J shed 5 bases, and the junction held 9 bases outside the gene matches. On this clone: Its antigen is unidentified.

This sequence originates from a woman in her thirties in good health and CMV-seropositive. The rearrangement links TRBV2 to TRBJ2-2; TRBD2 agrees at 7 bases. Sequenced sample: PBMCs. The CDR3: CASRLAGVGTGELFF. CDR3 nucleotides: TGTGCCAGCAGATTGGCGGGAGTGGGGACCGGGGAGCTGTTTTTT.